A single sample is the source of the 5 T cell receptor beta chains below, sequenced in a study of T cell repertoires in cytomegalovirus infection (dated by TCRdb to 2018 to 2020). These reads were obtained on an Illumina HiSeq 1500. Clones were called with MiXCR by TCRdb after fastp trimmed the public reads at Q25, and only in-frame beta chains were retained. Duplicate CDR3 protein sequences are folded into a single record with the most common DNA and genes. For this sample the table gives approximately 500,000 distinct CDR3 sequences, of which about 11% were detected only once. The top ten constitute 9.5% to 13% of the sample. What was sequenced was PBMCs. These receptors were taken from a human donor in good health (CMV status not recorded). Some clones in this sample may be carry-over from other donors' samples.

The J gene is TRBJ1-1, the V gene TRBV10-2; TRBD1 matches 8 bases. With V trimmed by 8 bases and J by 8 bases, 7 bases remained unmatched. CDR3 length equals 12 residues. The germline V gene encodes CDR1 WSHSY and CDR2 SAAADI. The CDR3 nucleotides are TGCGCCAGCCGAACCCGGACAGGGGAAGCTTTCTTT. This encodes CASRTRTGEAFF.

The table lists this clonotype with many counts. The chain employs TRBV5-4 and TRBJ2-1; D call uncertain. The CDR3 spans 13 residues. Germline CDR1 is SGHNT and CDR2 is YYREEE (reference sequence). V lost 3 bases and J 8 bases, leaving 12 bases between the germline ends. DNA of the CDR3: TGTGCCAGCAGCTCGGACGTGGGGTATGAGCAGTTCTTC. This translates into CASSSDVGYEQFF.

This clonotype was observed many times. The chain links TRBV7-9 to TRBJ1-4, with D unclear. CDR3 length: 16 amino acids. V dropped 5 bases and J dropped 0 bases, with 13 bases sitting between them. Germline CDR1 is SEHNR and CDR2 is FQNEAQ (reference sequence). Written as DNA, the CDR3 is TGTGCCAGCAGCGGTAGGACCGACCCAACTAATGAAAAACTGTTTTTT. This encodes CASSGRTDPTNEKLFF.

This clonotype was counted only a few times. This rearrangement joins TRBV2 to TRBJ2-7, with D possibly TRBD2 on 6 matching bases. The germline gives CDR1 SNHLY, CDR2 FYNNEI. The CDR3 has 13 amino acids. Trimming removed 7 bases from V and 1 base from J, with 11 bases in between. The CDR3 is CASMEGGSYEQYF. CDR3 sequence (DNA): TGTGCCAGCATGGAGGGCGGGTCCTACGAGCAGTACTTC.

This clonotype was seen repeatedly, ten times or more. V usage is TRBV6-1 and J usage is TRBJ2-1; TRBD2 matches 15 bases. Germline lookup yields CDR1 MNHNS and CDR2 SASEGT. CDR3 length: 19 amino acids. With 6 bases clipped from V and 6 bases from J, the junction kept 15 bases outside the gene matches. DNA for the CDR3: TGTGCCAGCAGCCGTTCCCCGGGGACTAGCGGGAGGTTGGGCAATGAGCAGTTCTTC. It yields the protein CASSRSPGTSGRLGNEQFF.